The TCR beta chain under discussion was sequenced for a study of monozygotic twins with cystic fibrosis. J gave up 2 bases and V 3 bases, and 7 bases lay outside the gene matches. The CDR3 loop spans 16 amino acids. The germline CDR1 and CDR2 sequences are SGHVS and FQNEAQ. Sequenced by immunoSEQ multiplex PCR; TCRdb stores in-frame clones only, minus some. The repertoire holds more than 9,500 clones, about 89% seen once, with 5% to 5.5% in the top ten. The sequence came from a boy younger than 10 with cystic fibrosis. This rearrangement joins TRBV7-8 to TRBJ2-7; 10 bases fit TRBD2. Sequenced: blood. The CDR3 loop is CASSFSPSGGTYEQYF. The CDR3, as DNA: TGTGCCAGCAGCTTTTCGCCTAGCGGGGGTACCTACGAGCAGTACTTC.